The next 7 T cell receptor beta chains were all read from a single sample in a study of graft-versus-host responses after intestinal transplantation. Here immunoSEQ multiplex PCR was the method, and the copy in TCRdb shows in-frame clones only, minus some. Among about 36,000 clones listed, approximately 93% were seen once. Their cognate antigens are unknown. Sequenced here: unstimulated CD4+ T cells sorted from spleen or lymph node cells, sampled before transplant. These receptors were obtained from a human donor who was the organ donor for an intestinal transplant.

This chain joins TRBV30 and TRBJ1-4; a weak D match, TRBD1 (5 bases). This CDR3 has 12 residues. In germline, CDR1 is GTSNPN, CDR2 SVGIG (reference sequence). V was pared by 2 bases and J by 7 bases, with 8 bases between. As DNA, the CDR3 is TGTGCCTGGAGTCTGAGGGGTGAAAAACTGTTTTTT. It translates to CAWSLRGEKLFF.

This clone appeared a few times. The rearrangement joins TRBV5-6 to TRBJ1-4; no firm D call. Trimming cost V 3 bases and J 8 bases, with 11 bases left between them. The CDR3 spans 13 residues. The germline V gene encodes CDR1 SGHDT and CDR2 YYEEEE. For the CDR3, the DNA is TGTGCCAGCAGCTCCCGTGTGGAGGAAAAACTGTTTTTT. Protein product: CASSSRVEEKLFF.

This rearrangement joins TRBV7-2 to TRBJ1-2, with D maybe TRBD1 (5 bases). CDR1 and CDR2 from the germline V gene are SGHTA and FQGNSA. The CDR3 is 14 amino acids. V was clipped by 1 base and J by 1 base, with 7 bases between them. The chain's CDR3 is CASSLGQGNYGYTF. CDR3 bases: TGTGCCAGCAGCTTAGGGCAGGGTAACTATGGCTACACCTTC.

This chain connects TRBV10-3 to TRBJ1-1; the D gene is possibly TRBD1 (6 bases). Germline CDR1 reads ENHRY; CDR2 reads SYGVKD. The CDR3 spans 14 residues. Trimming stripped 7 bases from V and 3 bases from J, with 15 bases between. This CDR3 is CAITARDIYTEAFF. DNA of the CDR3: TGTGCCATCACCGCCCGGGACATCTACACTGAAGCTTTCTTT.

The gene calls are TRBV7-2 and TRBJ2-3; the D gene is possibly TRBD1 (6 bases). Germline V gene data show CDR1 as SGHTA and CDR2 as FQGNSA. CDR3 size: 15 residues. V lost 4 bases and J lost 0, with 11 bases in between. DNA of the CDR3: TGTGCCAGCAGCTCACAGGGAAGGAGCACAGATACGCAGTATTTT. Protein: CASSSQGRSTDTQYF.

The chain is built from TRBV14 and TRBJ1-5, with D possibly matching TRBD1 (5 bases). The CDR3 has 13 amino acids. Germline loops: CDR1 SGHDN, CDR2 FVKESK. V lost 2 bases, J lost 5 bases, and 7 bases lay in between. CDR3 nucleotide sequence: TGTGCCAGCAGCCAACGAGGGGATCAGCCCCAGCATTTT. It encodes CASSQRGDQPQHF.

V is TRBV28 and J is TRBJ1-2; D gene ambiguous. CDR1 and CDR2 from the germline V gene are MDHEN and SYDVKM. The ends were cut back, 4 bases at V and 0 bases at J, with 6 bases in the middle. The CDR3 spans 13 residues. CDR3 loop: CASSSGTNYGYTF. The CDR3 DNA follows: TGTGCCAGCAGTTCGGGGACTAACTATGGCTACACCTTC.